In this sample, the clone carrying this TCR beta chain turned up many times. Its antigen is unidentified. The sample originates from a study of T-cell reconstitution after alpha-beta-depleted transplantation in children. Study-wide points: Several hundred graft clones that had expanded were reportedly the source of alpha-beta T cells about two months after transplant. It was newly produced T cells that mostly accounted for T-cell counts and diversity one year after transplant.

Unique molecular identifiers were used in preparing the TCRbeta library. One entry per CDR3 protein, called by TCRdb with MiXCR from the PCR reads. The data show hundreds of thousands of distinct CDR3 sequences, with around 7.3% seen just once and about 8.2% held by the top ten. This TCR derives from a female patient aged 2-10 years who had a stem cell transplant for Fanconi anemia, so the T cells may come from the graft donor. The material was peripheral blood, obtained 360 days after TCRalphabeta/CD19-depleted stem cell transplant.

CDR3 DNA sequence: TGCAGTGCTGTCGGGGGGGCGTCCCCCGGGGAGCTGTTTTTT. It yields the protein CSAVGGASPGELFF. The chain recombines TRBV20-1 with TRBJ2-2; 8 bases match TRBD2. V lost 5 bases and J lost 6; bases outside the gene matches: 8. The V gene's germline CDR1 is DFQATT and CDR2 SNEGSKA (reference sequence). CDR3 length equals 14 residues.